The 22 T cell receptor beta chains below all came from one sample that was sequenced in a study of Ad26.COV2.S vaccination and SARS-CoV-2 variants. Generated by immunoSEQ multiplex PCR, the TCRdb table keeps only in-frame clones and is missing some. The data contain about 400,000 clones, around 82% of them singletons. Treatment noted: about 20 received Ad26.COV2.S at low or high dose, single or two shots; several received placebo; per-sample allocation not given. Day 63 after the first vaccine or placebo injection was the time point for sampling. The input for sequencing was peripheral blood, taken in a trial of Ad26.COV2.S vaccine versus placebo. Receptors originate from a person between 18 and 65 years old who received the Ad26.COV2.S COVID-19 vaccine or a placebo.

The V and J genes are TRBV12-5 and TRBJ2-7, with D possibly being TRBD2 (6 bases). Germline CDR1 LGHNT, CDR2 FRNRAP. Trimming left V 1 base short and J 2 bases short, with 9 bases between. The length of the CDR3 is 14 residues. The CDR3 DNA is TGTGCTAGTGGTTTGGCCGGACTACCCTACGAGCAGTACTTC. This encodes CASGLAGLPYEQYF.

The chain recombines TRBV5-4 with TRBJ2-4; D perhaps matches TRBD1 (6 bases). V lost 4 bases and J 5 bases, leaving 13 bases between the germline ends. This CDR3 is built from 14 residues. CDR1 and CDR2 (germline): SGHNT, YYREEE (reference sequence). This CDR3 reads CASSSRGRENIQYF. In DNA form, the CDR3 reads TGTGCCAGCAGCAGCAGGGGTAGGGAAAACATTCAGTACTTC. Combining the CDR3 with reference TRBV5-4 and TRBJ2-4 gives the whole variable domain ETGVTQSPTHLIKTRGQQVTLRCSSQSGHNTVSWYQQALGQGPQFIFQYYREEENGRGNFPPRFSGLQFPNYSSELNVNALELDDSALYLCASSSRGRENIQYFGAGTRLSVL.

This chain links TRBV4-1 with TRBJ2-5; no clear D. This CDR3 region has 14 residues. Germline V CDR1 and CDR2: MGHRA, YSYEKL. With 0 bases removed from V and 3 bases from J, the gap between germline ends came to 8 bases. CDR3 amino acids: CASSQDPLKETQYF. DNA of the CDR3: TGCGCCAGCAGCCAAGACCCCTTAAAAGAGACCCAGTACTTC.

The CDR3 DNA follows: TGTGCCAGTAGTCTCAGACAGGATCAGCCCCAGCATTTT. It is translated as CASSLRQDQPQHF. The J gene is TRBJ1-5, the V gene TRBV19; TRBD1 is a possible D gene (6 bases). CDR3 length equals 13 residues. CDR1 is LNHDA, CDR2 SQIVND, per germline (reference sequence). The V end was cut by 5 bases, the J end by 5 bases, with 10 bases between.

The chain recombines TRBV2 with TRBJ1-2; D is unresolved. The V end lost 6 bases, the J end lost 6 bases, and 11 bases lay between the germline ends. The CDR3 loop spans 12 amino acids. CDR1 and CDR2 (germline): SNHLY, FYNNEI. DNA for the CDR3: TGTGCCAGCAGACACGAGATCCATGGCTACACCTTC. Protein product: CASRHEIHGYTF.

The table lists this clone with a few counts. The genes are TRBV12-2 and TRBJ1-2. TRBV12-2 is marked as a pseudogene. The CDR3 consists of 13 residues. This CDR3 reads CASRLAPPYGYTF. DNA of the CDR3: TGTGCAAGTCGCTTAGCCCCTCCCTATGGCTACACCTTC.

The chain uses TRBV28 and TRBJ2-5; D uncertain. The CDR3 spans 11 residues. Germline lookup yields CDR1 MDHEN and CDR2 SYDVKM. V was shortened by 3 bases and J by 5 bases, with 4 bases between the two germline ends. The CDR3 region is CASSLSETQYF. Written as DNA, the CDR3 is TGTGCCAGCAGTTTGTCGGAGACCCAGTACTTC.

J is TRBJ1-5 and V is TRBV5-6, with D uncertain. Trimming cost V 4 bases and J 4 bases, with 15 bases left between them. CDR1 is SGHDT and CDR2 is YYEEEE in the germline V gene. This CDR3 region has 15 residues. The CDR3 nucleotides are TGTGCCAGCAGCGCCAGACAAGCCATGAATCAGCCCCAGCATTTT. Amino acids: CASSARQAMNQPQHF.

The chain joins TRBV27 to TRBJ1-2; unclear D gene. Germline V lookup: CDR1 MNHEY, CDR2 SMNVEV (reference sequence). Trimming removed 4 bases from V and 4 bases from J, with 10 bases in between. This CDR3 spans 13 amino acids. The DNA for the CDR3 is TGTGCCAGCAGTTATCTCGGTTTCTATGGCTACACCTTC. Protein product: CASSYLGFYGYTF.

Concerning this clone itself: Other DNA sequences in the same sample also yield this CDR3. The CDR3 reads CATSDPRAGNTEAFF. Written as DNA, the CDR3 is TGTGCCACCAGTGATCCCCGGGCGGGGAACACTGAAGCTTTCTTT. The J gene is TRBJ1-1, the V gene TRBV24-1; D call uncertain. The CDR3 consists of 15 residues. Germline assignment: CDR1 KGHDR and CDR2 SFDVKD. V was shortened by 3 bases and J by 1 base, with 11 bases between the two germline ends.

The chain carries TRBV5-1 and TRBJ1-5; D remains ambiguous. The CDR3 spans 14 residues. The germline gives CDR1 SGHRS, CDR2 YFSETQ. V lost 3 bases and J lost 5, with 12 bases in between. The DNA of the CDR3 is TGCGCCAGCAGCTCCCGAGGCGGTGATCAGCCCCAGCATTTT. It is translated as CASSSRGGDQPQHF.

The V gene is TRBV7-9, the J gene TRBJ2-2; D is unclear. The CDR3 runs to 12 residues. Trimming stripped 6 bases from V and 6 bases from J, with 8 bases between. Looked up from germline, CDR1 is SEHNR and CDR2 is FQNEAQ (reference sequence). As DNA, the CDR3 is TGTGCCAGCAGTGTGGGGTCCGGGGAGCTGTTTTTT. Protein sequence: CASSVGSGELFF.

The genes are TRBV5-4 and TRBJ1-1; D is possibly TRBD1 (6 bases). Germline V gene data show CDR1 as SGHNT and CDR2 as YYREEE (reference sequence). The V and J ends lost 4 bases and 3 bases respectively, with 19 bases between them. CDR3 length equals 16 residues. Here the CDR3 DNA reads TGTGCCAGCAGCCGAACGGCCACGGGGGCGGACACTGAAGCTTTCTTT. Translating it yields CASSRTATGADTEAFF.

J is TRBJ1-4 and V is TRBV12-5; no firm D call. Germline CDR1 reads LGHNT; CDR2 reads FRNRAP. Trimming took off 0 bases at V and 10 bases at J, with 21 bases between the two ends. This CDR3 region has 17 residues. CDR3 amino acids: CASGLVSLGRRQRKLFF. CDR3 coding DNA: TGTGCTAGTGGTTTGGTATCTTTGGGGAGGCGCCAGCGAAAACTGTTTTTT.

The chain combines TRBV27 with TRBJ2-1; 7 nucleotides line up with TRBD2. V was pared by 5 bases and J by 4 bases, with 8 bases of the junction left unmatched. The V gene's germline CDR1 is MNHEY and CDR2 SMNVEV (reference sequence). The CDR3 length is 15 residues. CDR3 residues: CASSLTSAEYNEQFF. In DNA, the CDR3 is TGTGCCAGCAGTCTAACTAGCGCGGAATACAATGAGCAGTTCTTC.

The rearrangement uses TRBV7-2 and TRBJ2-5; TRBD2 matches 7 bases. This CDR3 is 15 amino acids long. The germline V gene has CDR1 SGHTA and CDR2 FQGNSA. With V trimmed by 2 bases and J by 5 bases, 8 bases remained unmatched. The CDR3 nucleotides are TGTGCCAGCAGCTTAAAGGGGAGGGCTGTGGAGACCCAGTACTTC. Translation: CASSLKGRAVETQYF.

In this sample, this clone turned up once. The J gene is TRBJ2-7, the V gene TRBV3-1 (or the pseudogene TRBV3-2); a weak D match, TRBD1 (5 bases). Trimming left V 0 bases short and J 6 bases short, with 12 bases between. CDR1 is LGHDT, CDR2 YNNKEL, per germline (reference sequence). The CDR3 has 14 residues. The CDR3 is CASSQDLGVFEQYF. The CDR3 DNA is TGTGCCAGCAGCCAAGATCTAGGGGTTTTCGAGCAGTACTTC.

The V call is TRBV3-1 (or the pseudogene TRBV3-2), the J call TRBJ1-1; possibly TRBD1 for D (6 bases). Trimming left V 3 bases short and J 1 base short, with 9 bases between. Looked up from germline, CDR1 is LGHDT and CDR2 is YNNKEL (reference sequence). The CDR3 extends over 14 amino acids. The CDR3 sequence is CASSQPTGNTEAFF. CDR3 nucleotides: TGTGCCAGCAGCCAGCCGACAGGGAACACTGAAGCTTTCTTT.

This clone was counted a few times. The chain uses TRBV7-9 and TRBJ1-1; 8 nucleotides line up with TRBD1. With V trimmed by 5 bases and J by 7 bases, 6 bases remained unmatched. Germline-derived CDR1 and CDR2 are SEHNR and FQNEAQ (reference sequence). This CDR3 is built from 13 residues. For the CDR3, the DNA is TGTGCCAGCAGCCCGGACAGGGCCAGTGAAGCTTTCTTT. Residues: CASSPDRASEAFF.

This clone showed up just once. The chain links TRBV9 to TRBJ1-2; TRBD1 matches at 7 bases. Germline V gives CDR1 SGDLS, CDR2 YYNGEE. The CDR3 is made up of 15 amino acids. J gave up 7 bases and V 0 bases, and 9 bases lay outside the gene matches. CDR3 sequence (DNA): TGTGCCAGCAGCGTAGCGGAGGGGGCCTACGCTGGCTACACCTTC. Its translation: CASSVAEGAYAGYTF.

The chain couples TRBV9 to TRBJ2-6; TRBD2 might be the D (5 bases). The CDR3 totals 15 residues. Trimming took 4 bases from V and 2 from J, leaving 10 bases between them. Germline V gene lookup returns CDR1 SGDLS and CDR2 YYNGEE. The CDR3 sequence: CASSLPGTGANVLTF. CDR3 DNA sequence: TGTGCCAGCAGCCTCCCCGGGACTGGGGCCAACGTCCTGACTTTC.

The chain combines TRBV5-6 with TRBJ2-7; D is unclear. Trimming stripped 2 bases from V and 6 bases from J, with 12 bases between. Germline loops: CDR1 SGHDT, CDR2 YYEEEE. This CDR3 contains 13 residues. The CDR3 nucleotides read TGTGCCAGCAGCTTAGGTCCGCTAGGCGAGCAGTACTTC. Protein product: CASSLGPLGEQYF. Variable domain in full (rest from reference TRBV5-6 and TRBJ2-7): DAGVTQSPTHLIKTRGQQVTLRCSPKSGHDTVSWYQQALGQGPQFIFQYYEEEERQRGNFPDRFSGHQFPNYSSELNVNALLLGDSALYLCASSLGPLGEQYFGPGTRLTVT.